Sequencing of this T cell receptor beta chain was carried out in a study of T cells in Graves' hyperthyroidism and ophthalmopathy. Findings of the study overall: Most thyroid clonotypes expanded above 0.001 appeared in blood too.

This clonotype has more than one count but fewer than ten. The antigen is unknown. Its ends do not fully match the called genes, so a read error is possible. RNA transcripts were the template for amplifying TCR beta CDR3 regions. During a first-round RT-PCR of the TCR CDR3, the HTBI primer set was used. TCRdb passed the multiplex PCR reads through MiXCR, listing each CDR3 protein once. The table records fewer than 600,000 distinct CDR3 sequences, 11% to 15% of them present only once. The sample comprised blood. This TCR derives from a middle-aged woman with Graves' hyperthyroidism.

The CDR3, as DNA: TGTGCCAGCAGTGAAAGTAGCGGGGTCTCCTACGAGCAGTGCTTC. The encoded protein is CASSESSGVSYEQCF. The V and J genes are TRBV2 and TRBJ2-7, with TRBD2 matching 8 bases. CDR1 is SNHLY and CDR2 is FYNNEI in the germline V gene. This CDR3 spans 15 amino acids.